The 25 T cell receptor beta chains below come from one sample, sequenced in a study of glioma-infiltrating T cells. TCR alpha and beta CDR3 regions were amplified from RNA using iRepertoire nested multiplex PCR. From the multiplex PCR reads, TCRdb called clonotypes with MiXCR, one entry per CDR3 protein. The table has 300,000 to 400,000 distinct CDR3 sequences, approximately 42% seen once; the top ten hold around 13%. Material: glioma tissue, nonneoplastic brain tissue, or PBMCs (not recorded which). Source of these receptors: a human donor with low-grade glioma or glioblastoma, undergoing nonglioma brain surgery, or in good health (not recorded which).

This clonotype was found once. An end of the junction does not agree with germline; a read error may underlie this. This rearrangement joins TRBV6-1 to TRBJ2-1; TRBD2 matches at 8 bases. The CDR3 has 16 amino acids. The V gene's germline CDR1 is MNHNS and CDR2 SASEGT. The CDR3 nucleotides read TGTGCCAGCAGTCCCGGTAATAGCGGGATTCCGAATGAGCAGCTCTTC. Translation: CASSPGNSGIPNEQLF.

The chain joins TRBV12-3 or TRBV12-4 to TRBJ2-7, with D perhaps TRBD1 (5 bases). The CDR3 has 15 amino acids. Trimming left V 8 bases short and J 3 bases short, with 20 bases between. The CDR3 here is CASAVGLQSIYEQYF. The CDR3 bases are TGTGCCAGCGCTGTGGGGCTACAATCCATCTACGAGCAGTACTTC.

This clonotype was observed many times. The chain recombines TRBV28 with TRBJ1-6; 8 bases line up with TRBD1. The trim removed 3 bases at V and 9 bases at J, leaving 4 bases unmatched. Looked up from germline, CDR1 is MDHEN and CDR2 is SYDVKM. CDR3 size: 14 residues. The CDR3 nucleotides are TGTGCCAGCAGTTTGGACAGGGAAAGTTCACCCCTCCACTTT. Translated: CASSLDRESSPLHF.

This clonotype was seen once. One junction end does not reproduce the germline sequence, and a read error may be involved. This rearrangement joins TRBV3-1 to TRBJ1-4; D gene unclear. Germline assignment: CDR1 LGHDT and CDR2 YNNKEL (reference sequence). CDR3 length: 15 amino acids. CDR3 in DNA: TGCGCCAGCAGCCAAGACTATTCCGGCAATGAAAAACTGTTTTTT. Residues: CASSQDYSGNEKLFF.

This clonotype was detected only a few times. CDR3 sequence: CSARPWTGPINQPQHF. CDR3 nucleotides: TGCAGTGCCCGACCCTGGACAGGACCCATCAATCAGCCCCAGCATTTT. The rearrangement links TRBV20-1 to TRBJ1-5; 7 positions agree with TRBD1. V gave up 6 bases and J gave up 3 bases; unmatched junction bases: 14. Germline values: CDR1 DFQATT, CDR2 SNEGSKA (reference sequence). This CDR3 comprises 16 residues.

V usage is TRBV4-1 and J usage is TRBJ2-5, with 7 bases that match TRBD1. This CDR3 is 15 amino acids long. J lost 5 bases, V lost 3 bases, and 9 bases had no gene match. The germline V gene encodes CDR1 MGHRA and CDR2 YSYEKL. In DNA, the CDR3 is TGCGCCAGCAGCCATGTCCCGCCGGACAGGGAGACCCAGTACTTC. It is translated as CASSHVPPDRETQYF.

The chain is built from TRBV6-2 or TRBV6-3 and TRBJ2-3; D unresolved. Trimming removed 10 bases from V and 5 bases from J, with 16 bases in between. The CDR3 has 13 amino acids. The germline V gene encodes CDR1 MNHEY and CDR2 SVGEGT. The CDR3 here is CATSGIVRDTQYF. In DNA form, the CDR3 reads TGTGCCACCTCAGGAATAGTGAGAGATACGCAGTATTTT.

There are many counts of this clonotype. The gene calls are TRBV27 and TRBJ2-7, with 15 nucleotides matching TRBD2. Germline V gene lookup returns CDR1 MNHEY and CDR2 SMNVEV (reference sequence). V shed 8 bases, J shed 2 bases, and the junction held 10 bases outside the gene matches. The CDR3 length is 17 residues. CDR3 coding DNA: TGTGCCAGCGGTGAGGGACTAGCGGGAGGTCGGGCCTACGAGCAGTACTTC. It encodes CASGEGLAGGRAYEQYF.

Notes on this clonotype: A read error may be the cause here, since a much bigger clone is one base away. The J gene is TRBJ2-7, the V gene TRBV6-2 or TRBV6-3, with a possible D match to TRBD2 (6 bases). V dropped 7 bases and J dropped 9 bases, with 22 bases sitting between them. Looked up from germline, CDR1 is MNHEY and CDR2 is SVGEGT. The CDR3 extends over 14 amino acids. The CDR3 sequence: CASTPPRDLGGQYF. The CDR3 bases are TGTGCCAGCACCCCTCCAAGGGACCTGGGGGGGCAGTACTTC.

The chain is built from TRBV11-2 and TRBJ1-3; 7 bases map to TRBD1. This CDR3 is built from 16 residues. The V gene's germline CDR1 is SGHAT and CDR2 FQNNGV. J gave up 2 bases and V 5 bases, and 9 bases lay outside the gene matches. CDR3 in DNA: TGTGCCAGCAGCCCAGGGGGAAAGTGGGCTGGAAACACCATATATTTT. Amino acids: CASSPGGKWAGNTIYF. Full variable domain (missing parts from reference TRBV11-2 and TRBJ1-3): EAGVAQSPRYKIIEKRQSVAFWCNPISGHATLYWYQQILGQGPKLLIQFQNNGVVDDSQLPKDRFSAERLKGVDSTLKIQPAKLEDSAVYLCASSPGGKWAGNTIYFGEGSWLTVV.

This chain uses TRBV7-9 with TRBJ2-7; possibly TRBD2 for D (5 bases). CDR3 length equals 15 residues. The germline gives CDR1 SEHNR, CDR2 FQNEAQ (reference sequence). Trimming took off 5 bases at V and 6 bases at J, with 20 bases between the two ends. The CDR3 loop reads CASSPSGTPRGEQYF. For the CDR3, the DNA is TGTGCCAGCAGCCCAAGCGGCACGCCCCGTGGCGAGCAGTACTTC.

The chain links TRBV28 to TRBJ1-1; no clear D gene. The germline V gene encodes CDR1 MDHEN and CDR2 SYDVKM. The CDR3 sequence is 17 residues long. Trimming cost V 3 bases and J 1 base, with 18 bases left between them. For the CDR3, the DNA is TGTGCCAGCAGTTTCACGGACTCCGGGTGGGGGAACACTGAAGCTTTCTTT. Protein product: CASSFTDSGWGNTEAFF.

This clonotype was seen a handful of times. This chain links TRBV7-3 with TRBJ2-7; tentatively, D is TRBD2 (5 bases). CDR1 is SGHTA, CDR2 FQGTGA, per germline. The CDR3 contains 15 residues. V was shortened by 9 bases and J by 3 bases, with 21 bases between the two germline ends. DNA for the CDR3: TGTGCCAGACTATCGGACTCTCGAGAGGTCTACGAGCAGTACTTC. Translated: CARLSDSREVYEQYF.

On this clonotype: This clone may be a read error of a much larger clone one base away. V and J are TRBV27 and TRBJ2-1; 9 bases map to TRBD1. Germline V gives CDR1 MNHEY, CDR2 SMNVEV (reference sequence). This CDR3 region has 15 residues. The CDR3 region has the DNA TGTGCCAACAGTTTGTGGGGACAGGGAGTGGATGAGCAGTTCTTC. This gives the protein CANSLWGQGVDEQFF.

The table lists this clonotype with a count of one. The chain's CDR3 is CSARGLPGTSPETQYF. The CDR3 DNA follows: TGCAGTGCTAGAGGTCTCCCCGGGACAAGCCCAGAGACCCAGTACTTC. The genes are TRBV20-1 and TRBJ2-5; tentatively, D is TRBD1 (6 bases). CDR1 DFQATT and CDR2 SNEGSKA come from the germline V gene (reference sequence). Trimming removed 1 base at V and 4 bases at J, with 19 bases between. The CDR3 spans 16 residues.

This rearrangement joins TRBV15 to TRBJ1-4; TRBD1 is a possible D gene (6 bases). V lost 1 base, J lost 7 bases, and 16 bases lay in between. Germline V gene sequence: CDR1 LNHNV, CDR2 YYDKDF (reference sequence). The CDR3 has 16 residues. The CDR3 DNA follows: TGTGCCACCAGCAGAGTGTGGGACATTGCTAGTGAAAAACTGTTTTTT. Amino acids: CATSRVWDIASEKLFF.

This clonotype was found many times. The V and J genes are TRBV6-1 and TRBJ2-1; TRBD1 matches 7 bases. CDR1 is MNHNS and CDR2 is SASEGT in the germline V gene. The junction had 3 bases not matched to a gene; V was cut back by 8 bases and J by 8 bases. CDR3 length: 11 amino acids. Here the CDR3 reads CASETGDEQFF. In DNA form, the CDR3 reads TGTGCCAGCGAAACAGGGGATGAGCAGTTCTTC.

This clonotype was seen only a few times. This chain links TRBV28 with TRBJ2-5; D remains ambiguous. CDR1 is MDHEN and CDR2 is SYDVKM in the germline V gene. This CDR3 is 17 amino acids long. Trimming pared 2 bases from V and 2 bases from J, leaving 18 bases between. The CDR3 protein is CASSLRTRRKPQETQYF. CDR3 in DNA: TGTGCCAGCAGTTTAAGGACCCGACGGAAGCCGCAAGAGACCCAGTACTTC.

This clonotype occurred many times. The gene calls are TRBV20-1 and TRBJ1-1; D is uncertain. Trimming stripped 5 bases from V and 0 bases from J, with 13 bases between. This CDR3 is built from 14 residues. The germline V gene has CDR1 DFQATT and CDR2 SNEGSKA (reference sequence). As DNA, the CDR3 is TGCAGTGCTGTAGAGAGAGTAATGAACACTGAAGCTTTCTTT. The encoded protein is CSAVERVMNTEAFF.

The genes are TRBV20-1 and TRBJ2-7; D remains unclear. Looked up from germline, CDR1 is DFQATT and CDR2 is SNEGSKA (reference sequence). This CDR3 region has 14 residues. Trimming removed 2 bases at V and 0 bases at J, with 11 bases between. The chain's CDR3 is CSARSVSSSYEQYF. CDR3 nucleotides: TGCAGTGCTAGATCTGTCTCGAGCTCCTACGAGCAGTACTTC.

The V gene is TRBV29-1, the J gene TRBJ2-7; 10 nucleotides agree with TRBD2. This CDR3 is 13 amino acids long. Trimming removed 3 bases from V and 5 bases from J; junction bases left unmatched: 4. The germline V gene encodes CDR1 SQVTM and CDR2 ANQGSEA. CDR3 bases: TGCAGCGTTGAGGCTAGCGGGAGTCACGAGCAGTACTTC. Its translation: CSVEASGSHEQYF.

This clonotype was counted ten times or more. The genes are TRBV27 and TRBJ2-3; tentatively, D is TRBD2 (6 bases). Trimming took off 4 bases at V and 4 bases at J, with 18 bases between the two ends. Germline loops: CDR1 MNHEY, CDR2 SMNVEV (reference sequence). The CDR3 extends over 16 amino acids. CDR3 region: CASSSRRDPNPDTQYF. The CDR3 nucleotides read TGTGCCAGCAGTTCTCGGAGGGACCCGAATCCAGATACGCAGTATTTT.

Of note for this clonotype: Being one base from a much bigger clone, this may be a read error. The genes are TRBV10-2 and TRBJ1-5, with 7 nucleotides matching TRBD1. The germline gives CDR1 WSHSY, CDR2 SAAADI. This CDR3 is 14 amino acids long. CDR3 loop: CASSRDSRNEPQHF. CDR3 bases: TGCGCCAGCAGTCGGGACAGCCGCAATGAGCCCCAGCATTTT.

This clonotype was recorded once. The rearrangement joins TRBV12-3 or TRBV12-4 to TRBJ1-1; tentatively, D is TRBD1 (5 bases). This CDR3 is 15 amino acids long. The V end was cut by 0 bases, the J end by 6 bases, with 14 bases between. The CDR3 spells CASSLAASRGAEAFF. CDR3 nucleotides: TGTGCCAGCAGTTTAGCGGCCAGTCGAGGGGCTGAAGCTTTCTTT.

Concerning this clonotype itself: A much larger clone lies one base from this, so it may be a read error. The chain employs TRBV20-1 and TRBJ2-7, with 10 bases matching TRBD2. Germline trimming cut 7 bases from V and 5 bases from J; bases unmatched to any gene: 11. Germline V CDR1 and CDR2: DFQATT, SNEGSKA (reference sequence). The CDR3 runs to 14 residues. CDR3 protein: CSVNLAGVQDEQYF. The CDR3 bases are TGCAGTGTTAACCTAGCGGGAGTTCAGGACGAGCAGTACTTC.